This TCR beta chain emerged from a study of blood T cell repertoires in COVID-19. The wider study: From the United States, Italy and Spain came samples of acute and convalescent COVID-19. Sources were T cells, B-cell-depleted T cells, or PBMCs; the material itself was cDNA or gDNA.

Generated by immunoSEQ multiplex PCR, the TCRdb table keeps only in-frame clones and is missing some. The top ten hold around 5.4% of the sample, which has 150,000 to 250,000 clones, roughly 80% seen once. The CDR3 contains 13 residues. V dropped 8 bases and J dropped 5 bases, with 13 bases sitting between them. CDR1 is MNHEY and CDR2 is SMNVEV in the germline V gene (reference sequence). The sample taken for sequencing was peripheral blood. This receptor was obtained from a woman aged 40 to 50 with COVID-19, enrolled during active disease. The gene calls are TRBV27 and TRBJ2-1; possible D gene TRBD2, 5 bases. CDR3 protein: CASLAYGNNEQFF. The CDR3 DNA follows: TGTGCCAGCCTAGCTTACGGAAACAATGAGCAGTTCTTC.